This T cell receptor (beta chain) was sequenced during a study of T cells expressing NK-cell markers. Whole-study context: Sorted CD3+CD56-NKG2C+, CD3+CD56+NKG2C+ and CD3+CD56+NKG2C- T cells supplied the TCR beta repertoires. Study outcomes and limitations: Whether expanded NKG2C-expressing T cell clones recognize HCMV is unknown.

About this clonotype: Antigen unknown.

UMIs were included in TCR beta cDNA generated by 5'RACE template switching. TCRdb re-called the 5' RACE reads, yielding one record per CDR3 amino acid sequence without DNA. The sample features around 380,000 distinct CDR3 sequences, with about 11% in its top ten. The receptor was derived from a woman in her fifties or sixties in good health. The sample comprised blood T cells: a sorted CD56 or NKG2C T cell subset, CD4+ or CD8+ T cells, or bulk PBMC T cells (not recorded which).

CDR3 protein: CASSRTEDYGYTF. The chain carries TRBV3-1 and TRBJ1-2; the TCRdb D gene call, TRBD1, has no DNA to confirm it. CDR1 is LGHDT, CDR2 YNNKEL, per germline (reference sequence). The CDR3 loop spans 13 amino acids.